Reported below is one T cell receptor beta chain. Its antigen is not identified. Germline CDR1 reads MNHNS; CDR2 reads SASEGT. The CDR3 length is 13 residues. Trimming removed 8 bases from V and 4 bases from J, with 13 bases in between. Assay: immunoSEQ multiplex PCR; the TCRdb copy retains only in-frame clones and omits some. The sample carries 45,000 to 65,000 clones, approximately 91% recorded once. This sample stems from a study of OX40 agonist ivuxolimab in advanced cancers. General study findings and limits: The CD4+ and CD8+ T cells in the blood had expanded clonally by week 6 at 0.1 to 3.0 mg/kg. With doses of 0.1-3.0 mg/kg, partial responders showed among the lowest clonal expansion.

The rearrangement links TRBV6-1 to TRBJ2-3; D perhaps matches TRBD1 (5 bases). This clonotype was obtained from an adult with an advanced solid tumor such as melanoma, head and neck, liver or kidney cancer. Source: CD4+ or CD8+ T cells sorted from blood, taken in a trial of the OX40 agonist ivuxolimab. This CDR3 reads CASGISTADTQYF. CDR3 nucleotide sequence: TGTGCCAGCGGAATCTCGACAGCAGATACGCAGTATTTT.